The clone carrying this T cell receptor (beta chain) occurred many times. Its antigen is still unknown. The source of the sample is a study of regulatory T cells in long-lasting Graves disease. Regarding the study as a whole: Persistent Graves' cases showed lower TCR diversity than newly diagnosed cases.

The CDR3 contains 15 residues. Germline trimming cut 7 bases from V and 4 bases from J; bases unmatched to any gene: 6. Germline CDR1 and CDR2: SNHLY and FYNNEI. Sequencing libraries for TCR beta were prepared with iRepertoire HTBI primers and Arm-PCR of CDR3 regions. MiXCR was run by TCRdb on the multiplex PCR reads, yielding one entry per CDR3 protein. This table has 350,000 to 450,000 distinct CDR3 sequences, 15% appearing once. Documented time point: newly diagnosed GD, antithyroid drugs for less than 3 months. Preparation of the TCR library used RNA extracted from PBMCs. This sample was shared with a second study, whose subject was T cells in Graves' hyperthyroidism and ophthalmopathy. That publication notes: TCR CDR3 underwent first-round RT-PCR with the HTBI primer set. Blood also showed most of the thyroid clonotypes that were expanded above 0.001.

The source is a middle-aged woman with Graves disease. The gene calls are TRBV2 and TRBJ2-2; 10 bases align to TRBD2. Material: peripheral blood mononuclear cells (PBMCs), obtained at new diagnosis, from a patient treated with antithyroid drugs. The CDR3 protein is CASNLQREGTGELFF. CDR3 bases: TGTGCCAGCAACCTCCAGCGGGAGGGCACCGGGGAGCTGTTTTTT.